This TCR beta chain was recorded in a study of T cell clonotyping in hematopoietic cell transplantation. The germline V gene has CDR1 SGHAT and CDR2 FQNNGV. This CDR3 spans 16 amino acids. Trimming shortened V by 5 bases and J by 0 bases, and 14 bases separated the two germline ends. Time point denoted: recipient sample about 28 days before transplant, after cytoreduction. Clones were read by immunoSEQ multiplex PCR, and TCRdb kept only the in-frame ones, dropping some. Of approximately 26,000 clones listed, 75% to 85% were seen once; the top ten hold nearly 25%. This sequence joins TRBV11-2 and TRBJ2-4; D is ambiguous. This TCR was sampled from a woman aged 60 to 75 with acute myeloid leukemia. Some clones in this sample may be carry-over from other donors' samples. This material consisted of peripheral blood mononuclear cells, taken before stem cell transplant. The DNA for the CDR3 is TGTGCCAGCAGCGGTCCGTTAATTCTAGCCAAAAACATTCAGTACTTC. It translates to CASSGPLILAKNIQYF.